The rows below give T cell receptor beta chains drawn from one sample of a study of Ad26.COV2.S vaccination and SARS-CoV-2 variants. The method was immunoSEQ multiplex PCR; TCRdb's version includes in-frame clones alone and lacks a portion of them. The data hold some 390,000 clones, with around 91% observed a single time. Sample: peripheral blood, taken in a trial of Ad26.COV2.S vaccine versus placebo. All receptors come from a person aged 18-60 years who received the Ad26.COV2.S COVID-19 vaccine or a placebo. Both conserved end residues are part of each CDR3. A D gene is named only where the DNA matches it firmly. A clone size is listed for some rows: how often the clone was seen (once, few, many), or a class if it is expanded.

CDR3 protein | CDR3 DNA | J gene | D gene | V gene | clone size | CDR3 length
CAWSVRNSNQPQHF | TGTGCCTGGAGTGTAAGAAATAGCAATCAGCCCCAGCATTTT | TRBJ1-5 | . | TRBV30 | . | 14
CASSSGTGLYEQYF | TGTGCCAGCTCTTCCGGGACAGGGTTGTACGAGCAGTACTTC | TRBJ2-7 | TRBD1 | TRBV28 | once | 14
CASSPTSLSGANVLTF | TGTGCCAGCTCACCAACATCTCTCTCTGGGGCCAACGTCCTGACTTTC | TRBJ2-6 | . | TRBV18 | once | 16
CASSLGQGSLHEQYF | TGTGCCAGCAGCTTGGGGCAGGGAAGTCTCCACGAGCAGTACTTC | TRBJ2-7 | . | TRBV7-9 | . | 15
CASMGRKVQETQYF | TGTGCCAGCATGGGCAGGAAAGTACAAGAGACCCAGTACTTC | TRBJ2-5 | . | TRBV28 | . | 14
CASSLGPRNTIYF | TGTGCCAGCAGCCTCGGACCGAGAAACACCATATATTTT | TRBJ1-3 | . | TRBV12-3/TRBV12-4 | . | 13
CASSRTGGRTEAFF | TGTGCCAGCAGCCGAACAGGGGGCCGGACTGAAGCTTTCTTT | TRBJ1-1 | TRBD1 | TRBV11-1 | . | 14
CASSFQLGVYNSPLHF | TGTGCCAGCAGCTTCCAGCTCGGGGTTTATAATTCACCCCTCCACTTT | TRBJ1-6 | . | TRBV27 | . | 16
CASGLVGNSYNQPQHF | TGTGCTAGTGGTTTGGTAGGAAACAGTTACAATCAGCCCCAGCATTTT | TRBJ1-5 | . | TRBV12-5 | . | 16
CAWSRRDRTEGKLFF | TGTGCCTGGAGTCGAAGAGACAGGACGGAGGGAAAACTGTTTTTT | TRBJ1-4 | . | TRBV30 | . | 15
CASAPGATSYNEQFF | TGTGCCAGCGCGCCGGGAGCGACCTCCTACAATGAGCAGTTCTTC | TRBJ2-1 | . | TRBV7-9 | . | 15
CASSYGGELFF | TGTGCCAGCAGTTACGGCGGGGAGCTGTTTTTT | TRBJ2-2 | . | TRBV6-2/TRBV6-3 | . | 11
CAWSPSGAGELFF | TGTGCCTGGAGTCCCTCCGGGGCCGGGGAGCTGTTTTTT | TRBJ2-2 | . | TRBV30 | . | 13
CASSGGSHSYNEQFF | TGTGCCAGCAGTGGGGGAAGCCACTCCTACAATGAGCAGTTCTTC | TRBJ2-1 | . | TRBV11-2 | . | 15
CASRDTGEDTQYF | TGTGCCAGCAGAGATACAGGGGAAGATACGCAGTATTTT | TRBJ2-3 | TRBD1 | TRBV2 | . | 13
CASSLWTRTANEQFF | TGTGCCAGCAGCCTGTGGACACGGACCGCCAATGAGCAGTTCTTC | TRBJ2-1 | . | TRBV28 | . | 15
CASSESGLYGYTF | TGTGCCAGCAGTGAATCTGGGTTGTATGGCTACACCTTC | TRBJ1-2 | . | TRBV6-1 | once | 13
CASNLGGTSYNEQFF | TGCGCCAGCAACCTAGGTGGAACCTCCTACAATGAGCAGTTCTTC | TRBJ2-1 | . | TRBV5-1 | . | 15
CASSYRAGGITEAFF | TGTGCCAGCAGTTACCGGGCAGGGGGGATCACTGAAGCTTTCTTT | TRBJ1-1 | TRBD1 | TRBV6-5 | . | 15
CATSDLGTSKGNEQFF | TGTGCCACCAGTGATCTCGGGACTAGCAAGGGCAATGAGCAGTTCTTC | TRBJ2-1 | TRBD2 | TRBV24-1 | . | 16
CASSTQPGGQETQYF | TGTGCCAGCAGCACCCAGCCAGGGGGCCAAGAGACCCAGTACTTC | TRBJ2-5 | TRBD1 | TRBV9 | . | 15
CASSLAGTGGYTF | TGTGCCAGCAGCTTAGCAGGGACGGGTGGCTACACCTTC | TRBJ1-2 | . | TRBV7-2 | . | 13
CASSFRPQVSEQFF | TGTGCCAGCAGCTTTAGACCCCAGGTTAGTGAGCAGTTCTTC | TRBJ2-1 | . | TRBV7-2 | . | 14
CASSKGLAGGASTDTQYF | TGTGCCAGCAGCAAGGGACTAGCGGGAGGGGCTAGCACAGATACGCAGTATTTT | TRBJ2-3 | TRBD2 | TRBV7-6 | . | 18
CAWRGGRDRDQETQYF | TGTGCCTGGAGGGGAGGGAGGGACAGGGACCAAGAGACCCAGTACTTC | TRBJ2-5 | TRBD1 | TRBV30 | . | 16
CASSPEARQGNTGELFF | TGCGCCAGCAGCCCAGAAGCCCGCCAGGGAAACACCGGGGAGCTGTTTTTT | TRBJ2-2 | . | TRBV4-1 | . | 17
CSVERDPGETQYF | TGCAGCGTTGAAAGAGACCCGGGGGAGACCCAGTACTTC | TRBJ2-5 | . | TRBV29-1 | . | 13
CASSQGAGGAYEQYF | TGCGCCAGCAGCCAAGGAGCGGGCGGAGCCTACGAGCAGTACTTC | TRBJ2-7 | . | TRBV4-1 | . | 15
CAWSVPGQRSNQPQHF | TGTGCCTGGAGTGTACCGGGACAGCGTAGCAATCAGCCCCAGCATTTT | TRBJ1-5 | TRBD1 | TRBV30 | . | 16
CASSSAGGSNIQYF | TGTGCCAGCAGTTCAGCGGGAGGATCGAACATTCAGTACTTC | TRBJ2-4 | TRBD2 | TRBV28 | . | 14
CASRTLQGNTEAFF | TGTGCCAGCAGGACCCTACAGGGGAACACTGAAGCTTTCTTT | TRBJ1-1 | . | TRBV2 | . | 14
CASSLAREPYEQYF | TGTGCCAGCAGCTTGGCGCGGGAGCCCTACGAGCAGTACTTC | TRBJ2-7 | TRBD2 | TRBV5-4 | . | 14
CASSLLDEQFF | TGTGCCAGCAGCTTACTTGATGAGCAGTTCTTC | TRBJ2-1 | . | TRBV11-3 | . | 11
CASRTGAGTEAFF | TGTGCCAGCAGAACAGGAGCAGGGACTGAAGCTTTCTTT | TRBJ1-1 | . | TRBV28 | few | 13
CASSQTGGAEKLFF | TGTGCCAGCAGCCAGACAGGGGGAGCTGAAAAACTGTTTTTT | TRBJ1-4 | TRBD1 | TRBV3-1/TRBV3-2 | . | 14
CASSGAHTDTQYF | TGTGCCAGTAGTGGGGCTCACACAGATACGCAGTATTTT | TRBJ2-3 | . | TRBV19 | . | 13
CASSSKGLAGYEQYF | TGTGCCAGCAGCTCGAAGGGACTAGCCGGTTACGAGCAGTACTTC | TRBJ2-7 | TRBD2 | TRBV5-5 | . | 15
CATMTGLGGGSHYEQYF | TGCGCCACGATGACAGGGCTCGGCGGCGGTTCCCACTACGAGCAGTACTTC | TRBJ2-7 | TRBD1 | TRBV10-2 | . | 17
CASSPPDREQYF | TGTGCCAGCAGTCCCCCCGATCGCGAGCAGTACTTC | TRBJ2-7 | . | TRBV28 | . | 12
CASSFLAGGHEQFF | TGTGCCAGCAGCTTCCTAGCGGGAGGTCATGAGCAGTTCTTC | TRBJ2-1 | TRBD2 | TRBV5-5 | . | 14
CASSTRTGRSYEQYF | TGCGCCAGCAGCACTAGGACAGGGCGCTCCTACGAGCAGTACTTC | TRBJ2-7 | TRBD1 | TRBV5-1 | . | 15
CASSPKTGAVGDEQFF | TGCGCCAGCAGCCCAAAAACGGGAGCGGTTGGCGATGAGCAGTTCTTC | TRBJ2-1 | . | TRBV5-1 | . | 16
CAIRPGTGAYEQYF | TGTGCCATCAGACCCGGGACAGGGGCCTACGAGCAGTACTTC | TRBJ2-7 | TRBD1 | TRBV10-3 | . | 14
CASSGRLDGSGTQYF | TGTGCCAGCAGCGGACGACTTGACGGGAGTGGTACGCAGTATTTT | TRBJ2-3 | . | TRBV7-9 | . | 15
CASSLVGGQGALDNTEAFF | TGTGCCAGCAGCTTGGTGGGGGGACAGGGGGCTCTAGATAACACTGAAGCTTTCTTT | TRBJ1-1 | TRBD1 | TRBV5-6 | . | 19
CASSREVGEQYF | TGTGCCAGCTCGCGGGAGGTAGGGGAGCAGTACTTC | TRBJ2-7 | TRBD2 | TRBV7-2 | . | 12
CASSGETSGRVRLYNEQFF | TGTGCCAGCAGTGGGGAGACTAGCGGGAGGGTCAGGCTCTACAATGAGCAGTTCTTC | TRBJ2-1 | TRBD2 | TRBV6-2/TRBV6-3 | . | 19
CASSPLGGEQFF | TGTGCCAGCAGCCCGCTAGGGGGTGAGCAGTTCTTC | TRBJ2-1 | . | TRBV7-3 | . | 12